One and the same sample provided the 19 T cell receptor beta chains below, sequenced in a study of graft-versus-host responses after intestinal transplantation. Assay: immunoSEQ multiplex PCR; the TCRdb copy retains only in-frame clones and omits some. The table shows about 100,000 clones, with over 75% occurring only once. These TCRs' antigens remain unknown. Sequenced here: unstimulated CD4+ T cells sorted from spleen or lymph node cells, sampled before intestinal transplant. Receptor source: a human donor who received an intestinal transplant.

The chain combines TRBV10-2 with TRBJ1-1; D is uncertain. The V and J ends lost 2 bases and 7 bases respectively, with 5 bases between them. Germline lookup yields CDR1 WSHSY and CDR2 SAAADI. The CDR3 is 11 residues long. DNA of the CDR3: TGCGCCAGCAGTGAGACAGATGAAGCTTTCTTT. Its protein is CASSETDEAFF.

The sample holds one count of this clone. The genes are TRBV5-1 and TRBJ2-7, with 9 bases identical to TRBD2. Germline CDR1 reads SGHRS; CDR2 reads YFSETQ. The CDR3 contains 15 residues. V trimming: 4 bases; J trimming: 2 bases; junction bases outside the gene matches: 7. The DNA of the CDR3 is TGCGCCAGCAGCCCAAGTGGGACTAGCCCCTACGAGCAGTACTTC. Translating gives CASSPSGTSPYEQYF.

The chain couples TRBV28 to TRBJ2-1; 8 bases are a match to TRBD2. Germline assignment: CDR1 MDHEN and CDR2 SYDVKM. V lost 2 bases, J lost 13 bases, and 1 base stayed unmatched. This CDR3 contains 11 residues. DNA of the CDR3: TGTGCCAGCAGTTTAAGCGGGAGTCAGTTCTTC. Translation gives CASSLSGSQFF. Filled out from reference TRBV28 and TRBJ2-1, the complete variable domain reads DVKVTQSSRYLVKRTGEKVFLECVQDMDHENMFWYRQDPGLGLRLIYFSYDVKMKEKGDIPEGYSVSREKKERFSLILESASTNQTSMYLCASSLSGSQFFGPGTRLTVL.

The rearrangement links TRBV5-5 to TRBJ1-5; D not certain. Per the germline V gene, CDR1 is SGHKS and CDR2 is YYEKEE (reference sequence). V shed 0 bases and J shed 3 bases, with 7 bases lying between them. This CDR3 contains 14 residues. CDR3 in amino acids: CASSLGVSNQPQHF. The CDR3 DNA follows: TGTGCCAGCAGCTTGGGGGTCTCCAATCAGCCCCAGCATTTT. The whole variable domain, filled in from reference TRBV5-5 and TRBJ1-5, reads DAGVTQSPTHLIKTRGQQVTLRCSPISGHKSVSWYQQVLGQGPQFIFQYYEKEERGRGNFPDRFSARQFPNYSSELNVNALLLGDSALYLCASSLGVSNQPQHFGDGTRLSIL.

The J gene is TRBJ1-1, the V gene TRBV6-5, with a tentative D call TRBD1 (5 bases). The CDR3 is 14 amino acids. V was trimmed by 6 bases and J by 4 bases, leaving 15 bases between them. The germline V gene encodes CDR1 MNHEY and CDR2 SVGAGI. This CDR3 is CASRPSGGSTEAFF. The DNA of the CDR3 is TGTGCCAGCAGACCAAGCGGGGGTAGCACTGAAGCTTTCTTT.

This sequence joins TRBV7-9 and TRBJ2-7, with TRBD1 identical over 9 bases. The CDR3 loop spans 14 amino acids. Trimming at V came to 5 bases and at J to 3 bases, leaving 5 bases not matched to a gene. Germline CDR1 reads SEHNR; CDR2 reads FQNEAQ (reference sequence). The CDR3 loop reads CASSAGTGNYEQYF. The CDR3 coding sequence is TGTGCCAGCAGCGCAGGGACAGGGAACTACGAGCAGTACTTC.

The count of this clone is one. The chain recombines TRBV10-3 with TRBJ2-7; 13 nucleotides align to TRBD2. This CDR3 spans 13 amino acids. Germline V CDR1 and CDR2: ENHRY, SYGVKD. V dropped 4 bases and J dropped 6; count of bases not matched to a gene: 0. The CDR3 DNA is TGTGCCATCAGTGGGACTAGCGGGAGCGAGCAGTACTTC. Protein product: CAISGTSGSEQYF.

The chain couples TRBV19 to TRBJ1-2; D not resolved. Trimming took 0 bases from V and 2 from J, leaving 10 bases between them. In germline, CDR1 is LNHDA, CDR2 SQIVND (reference sequence). The CDR3 totals 15 residues. CDR3 DNA sequence: TGTGCCAGTAGTATAGATCCGTTCGGCAACTATGGCTACACCTTC. Translation: CASSIDPFGNYGYTF.

The V gene is TRBV7-9, the J gene TRBJ2-7; D is possibly TRBD2 (6 bases). Germline CDR1 is SEHNR and CDR2 is FQNEAQ (reference sequence). The length of the CDR3 is 15 residues. With 5 bases removed from V and 2 bases from J, the gap between germline ends came to 16 bases. CDR3 loop: CASSPGLAPTYEQYF. DNA of the CDR3: TGTGCCAGCAGCCCGGGGCTAGCGCCCACCTACGAGCAGTACTTC.

The rearrangement joins TRBV5-1 to TRBJ2-7; TRBD1 aligns across 7 bases. The CDR3 is made up of 14 amino acids. Germline-derived CDR1 and CDR2 are SGHRS and YFSETQ. After removal of 4 bases from V and 3 bases from J, the junction contained 7 bases not matched to a gene. DNA of the CDR3: TGCGCCAGCAGCCTCCGGGACAGCCACTACGAGCAGTACTTC. Its translation: CASSLRDSHYEQYF.

The rearrangement uses TRBV7-2 and TRBJ1-4; tentatively, D is TRBD1 (6 bases). Germline CDR1 SGHTA, CDR2 FQGNSA. The CDR3 contains 13 residues. The V gene lost 2 bases and the J gene lost 10 bases, with 11 bases spanning the gap. The CDR3 bases are TGTGCCAGCAGCTTAAGGGGGGACGGAAAACTGTTTTTT. Translation: CASSLRGDGKLFF.

The V and J genes are TRBV6-4 and TRBJ1-2; no definite D call. This CDR3 region has 17 residues. Per the germline V gene, CDR1 is MRHNA and CDR2 is SNTAGT. Trimming cost V 8 bases and J 3 bases, with 25 bases left between them. This CDR3 is CASREETVYRVYYGYTF. DNA for the CDR3: TGTGCCAGCCGAGAGGAAACAGTCTATAGGGTATACTATGGCTACACCTTC.

V gene TRBV27 combines with J gene TRBJ2-1; perhaps D is TRBD1 or TRBD2 (5 bases each). The V end was cut by 3 bases, the J end by 4 bases, with 16 bases between. Looked up from germline, CDR1 is MNHEY and CDR2 is SMNVEV (reference sequence). The CDR3 runs to 16 residues. DNA of the CDR3: TGTGCCAGCAGTTTCACCGCCGGGACCTATTACAATGAGCAGTTCTTC. It specifies CASSFTAGTYYNEQFF.

This chain links TRBV30 with TRBJ2-3; 7 nucleotides match TRBD2. J was trimmed by 9 bases and V by 7 bases; bases with no gene match: 7. Germline loops: CDR1 GTSNPN, CDR2 SVGIG (reference sequence). The CDR3 totals 11 residues. The CDR3 bases are TGTGCCTCAGGGAGGGTACCGACGCAGTATTTT. Translated: CASGRVPTQYF.

The V gene is TRBV5-4, the J gene TRBJ1-4, with no clear D. Between the trimmed V and J ends, which lost 5 bases and 0 bases, there was a span of 8 bases. Germline values: CDR1 SGHNT, CDR2 YYREEE (reference sequence). This CDR3 is built from 14 residues. CDR3: CASSRGSTNEKLFF. The DNA for the CDR3 is TGTGCCAGCAGTCGGGGATCAACTAATGAAAAACTGTTTTTT.

J is TRBJ2-1 and V is TRBV5-1; 7 bases are a match to TRBD1. Unmatched junction bases numbered 3, after V lost 3 bases and J lost 0 bases. The CDR3 spans 15 residues. Germline V gives CDR1 SGHRS, CDR2 YFSETQ. The CDR3 sequence: CASSSGQSSYNEQFF. The CDR3 nucleotides read TGCGCCAGCAGCTCGGGACAGAGCTCCTACAATGAGCAGTTCTTC.

The V and J genes are TRBV5-6 and TRBJ1-2, with 7 positions matching TRBD1. The CDR3 runs 17 residues. Germline CDR1 is SGHDT and CDR2 is YYEEEE. J lost 3 bases, V lost 0 bases, and 11 bases had no gene match. CDR3 region: CASSLAEVRDSYYGYTF. As DNA, the CDR3 is TGTGCCAGCAGCTTGGCCGAAGTCCGGGACAGCTACTATGGCTACACCTTC.

The V and J genes are TRBV5-6 and TRBJ2-1; 7 nucleotides align to TRBD2. Losses at the gene ends were 4 bases for V and 8 bases for J; bases not matched to a gene: 3. The CDR3 has 12 amino acids. Germline values: CDR1 SGHDT, CDR2 YYEEEE. CDR3 loop: CASSATSHEQFF. For the CDR3, the DNA is TGTGCCAGCAGCGCGACTAGCCATGAGCAGTTCTTC.

The chain combines TRBV6-1 with TRBJ2-4, with D possibly matching TRBD2 (6 bases). V was clipped by 1 base and J by 7 bases, with 8 bases between them. The CDR3 runs to 13 residues. Germline V CDR1 and CDR2: MNHNS, SASEGT. In DNA, the CDR3 is TGTGCCAGCAGTGAAGGGGGGGTGAACATTCAGTACTTC. Encoded protein: CASSEGGVNIQYF.